The subject of this entry is one T cell receptor beta chain. Study members were between roughly 18 and 90 years old and lived in roughly 24 US regions. Trimming took 6 bases from V and 6 from J, leaving 19 bases between them. CDR1 and CDR2 (germline): MNHEY, SMNVEV (reference sequence). The CDR3 has 15 amino acids. This sample stems from a study of blood T cell repertoires in COVID-19. Study context: T cells, B-cell-depleted T cells, or PBMCs provided the cDNA or gDNA that served as material.

Authors' processing steps: The authors estimated nucleated cell counts from reference gene primer amplification. Using immunoSEQ multiplex PCR, the repertoire was profiled, and TCRdb retains in-frame clones only, with some absent. V and J calls and clone size are as listed in that table; D and trimming were resolved from the DNA. Seen here are about 180,000 clones, 85% to 90% observed once, and the top ten hold approximately 2.3%. The receptor's source is a woman between 35 and 50 years old with acute COVID-19. The source material was PBMCs or T cells enriched from blood (not recorded which). This chain joins TRBV27 and TRBJ2-3, with D maybe TRBD2 (6 bases). The CDR3 loop is CASSERESGADTQYF. CDR3 in DNA: TGTGCCAGCAGCGAACGGGAGAGTGGGGCGGATACGCAGTATTTT.